Following are 23 T cell receptor beta chains from one sample sequenced in a study of cytotoxic CD8 clonotypes in ibrutinib-treated CLL. The protocol was immunoSEQ multiplex PCR, while the TCRdb copy is restricted to in-frame clones and leaves out a portion. The sample holds 250,000 to 350,000 clones, around 76% seen once. The sequencing here drew on PBMCs, taken at disease progression, from a patient treated with ibrutinib. These receptors originate from a human donor with chronic lymphocytic leukemia.

This chain connects TRBV6-5 to TRBJ2-3; D could derive from TRBD1 or TRBD2 (5 bases each). With 7 bases removed from V and 1 base from J, the gap between germline ends came to 15 bases. Germline assignment: CDR1 MNHEY and CDR2 SVGAGI. This CDR3 spans 15 amino acids. This CDR3 reads CASTIPGPGTDTQYF. The CDR3 DNA follows: TGTGCCAGCACTATCCCGGGACCCGGCACAGATACGCAGTATTTT.

This rearrangement joins TRBV5-1 to TRBJ1-1; a possible D gene is TRBD1 (6 bases). The V end lost 2 bases, the J end lost 5 bases, and 16 bases lay between the germline ends. Germline CDR1 SGHRS, CDR2 YFSETQ. This CDR3 has 15 amino acids. This CDR3 reads CASSFGGRGGTEAFF. The CDR3, as DNA: TGCGCCAGCAGCTTCGGGGGCCGCGGGGGTACTGAAGCTTTCTTT.

The chain uses TRBV28 and TRBJ1-3; tentatively, D is TRBD1 (5 bases). Germline V gene data show CDR1 as MDHEN and CDR2 as SYDVKM. Deletions cut 6 bases from V and 0 bases from J, with 9 bases between. The length of the CDR3 is 14 residues. The CDR3, as DNA: TGTGCCAGCAGACAGGAGAACTCTGGAAACACCATATATTTT. This encodes CASRQENSGNTIYF.

This chain joins TRBV7-6 and TRBJ1-2; 9 bases are shared with TRBD1. The V and J ends lost 4 bases and 7 bases, in that order; junction bases with no gene match: 13. The CDR3 sequence is 16 residues long. Germline CDR1 reads SGHVS; CDR2 reads FNYEAQ. CDR3 amino acids: CASSSRTTGGSFGYTF. Here the CDR3 DNA reads TGTGCCAGCAGCTCCCGAACCACAGGGGGCTCTTTTGGCTACACCTTC.

This chain links TRBV27 with TRBJ1-1; 9 nucleotides line up with TRBD1. Germline trimming cut 4 bases from V and 5 bases from J; bases unmatched to any gene: 8. The germline gives CDR1 MNHEY, CDR2 SMNVEV (reference sequence). This CDR3 region has 15 residues. DNA of the CDR3: TGTGCCAGCAGTTCCGGACAGGGGTTTTTAACTGAAGCTTTCTTT. This gives the protein CASSSGQGFLTEAFF.

This clone was detected a few times. The rearrangement joins TRBV29-1 to TRBJ1-5, with D maybe TRBD1 (6 bases). Germline V gene lookup returns CDR1 SQVTM and CDR2 ANQGSEA. The ends were cut back, 6 bases at V and 6 bases at J, with 15 bases in the middle. The CDR3 runs 13 residues. CDR3 DNA sequence: TGCAGCGTCAGAGGGGGTAAGGGTCAGCCCCAGCATTTT. Translating it yields CSVRGGKGQPQHF.

The chain employs TRBV5-1 and TRBJ2-7, with 9 bases fitting TRBD1. Germline lookup yields CDR1 SGHRS and CDR2 YFSETQ. There are 18 residues in the CDR3. V dropped 4 bases and J dropped 0; count of bases not matched to a gene: 14. The CDR3 DNA reads as TGCGCCAGCAGCAGGGGGACAGGGATGGTTCGGGGCTCCTACGAGCAGTACTTC. It translates to CASSRGTGMVRGSYEQYF.

This sequence joins TRBV5-1 and TRBJ2-7; D ambiguous. Between the trimmed V and J ends, which lost 7 bases and 0 bases, there was a span of 23 bases. CDR1 and CDR2 from the germline V gene are SGHRS and YFSETQ. The CDR3 extends over 17 amino acids. This CDR3 is CASGRRPSLESSYEQYF. For the CDR3, the DNA is TGCGCCAGCGGACGCAGACCTTCTCTGGAGAGCTCCTACGAGCAGTACTTC.

This rearrangement joins TRBV7-8 to TRBJ2-7, with a possible D match to TRBD2 (5 bases). The CDR3 runs to 13 residues. Germline CDR1 is SGHVS and CDR2 is FQNEAQ. V lost 4 bases to trimming and J lost 0 bases, with 7 bases between them. CDR3 coding DNA: TGTGCCAGCAGCTACAGCGGCTCCTACGAGCAGTACTTC. As protein: CASSYSGSYEQYF.

This clone was recorded once. V and J are TRBV9 and TRBJ1-2; D uncertain. V was clipped by 6 bases and J by 6 bases, with 18 bases between them. There are 14 residues in the CDR3. From germline, CDR1 is SGDLS and CDR2 YYNGEE. The CDR3 loop is CASTLLSTTDGYTF. CDR3 in DNA: TGTGCCAGCACCCTGTTATCCACTACGGATGGCTACACCTTC.

This chain links TRBV4-3 with TRBJ1-3; D not resolved. The V end lost 0 bases, the J end lost 0 bases, and 9 bases lay between the germline ends. Per the germline V gene, CDR1 is LGHNA and CDR2 is YSLEER. This CDR3 has 16 amino acids. CDR3 sequence: CASSQDMVSSGNTIYF. CDR3 in DNA: TGCGCCAGCAGCCAAGATATGGTCAGCTCTGGAAACACCATATATTTT.

This clone was observed once. J is TRBJ2-7 and V is TRBV18, with TRBD2 identical over 8 bases. The V gene end was trimmed by 3 bases and the J gene end by 6 bases; junction bases not matched to a gene: 13. CDR3 length equals 16 residues. The germline CDR1 and CDR2 sequences are KGHSH and LQKENI. The CDR3 DNA is TGTGCCAGCTCACCGCTCCCGCGGGGGGCCCACCTCGAGCAGTACTTC. It is translated as CASSPLPRGAHLEQYF. The full variable domain, with the rest looked up from reference TRBV18 and TRBJ2-7, is NAGVMQNPRHLVRRRGQEARLRCSPMKGHSHVYWYRQLPEEGLKFMVYLQKENIIDESGMPKERFSAEFPKEGPSILRIQQVVRGDSAAYFCASSPLPRGAHLEQYFGPGTRLTVT.

This chain joins TRBV7-9 and TRBJ2-7, with 7 bases fitting TRBD2. CDR3 size: 15 residues. The germline gives CDR1 SEHNR, CDR2 FQNEAQ (reference sequence). With 3 bases clipped from V and 6 bases from J, the junction kept 11 bases outside the gene matches. The CDR3 region is CASSFGLVGLGEQYF. CDR3 sequence (DNA): TGTGCCAGCAGCTTCGGACTAGTCGGTCTCGGCGAGCAGTACTTC.

This clone has a handful of counts. J is TRBJ2-3 and V is TRBV15; D is uncertain. Trimming removed 1 base at V and 1 base at J, with 6 bases between. The CDR3 runs 14 residues. Germline loops: CDR1 LNHNV, CDR2 YYDKDF (reference sequence). CDR3 nucleotide sequence: TGTGCCACCAGCAGAGTTCATGGCACAGATACGCAGTATTTT. It is translated as CATSRVHGTDTQYF.

The V and J genes are TRBV9 and TRBJ2-5; D is tentatively TRBD1 or TRBD2 (5 bases each). There are 13 residues in the CDR3. V was trimmed by 0 bases and J by 5 bases, leaving 8 bases between them. Looked up from germline, CDR1 is SGDLS and CDR2 is YYNGEE. This CDR3 reads CASSVEWGETQYF. CDR3 nucleotide sequence: TGTGCCAGCAGCGTAGAGTGGGGGGAGACCCAGTACTTC.

The rearrangement uses TRBV5-4 and TRBJ1-2, with D unclear. In germline, CDR1 is SGHNT, CDR2 YYREEE (reference sequence). V was clipped by 2 bases and J by 6 bases, with 14 bases between them. The CDR3 has 14 residues. The CDR3 coding sequence is TGTGCCAGCAGCTTACATGGAACTTACCATGGCTACACCTTC. Translation: CASSLHGTYHGYTF.

The chain has TRBV5-1 and TRBJ1-1; D possibly corresponds to TRBD1 (6 bases). CDR3 length: 15 residues. Trimming pared 0 bases from V and 6 bases from J, leaving 15 bases between. Germline CDR1 and CDR2: SGHRS and YFSETQ. CDR3 in DNA: TGCGCCAGCAGCTTGGGGGTCAGGGGATCGTCTGAAGCTTTCTTT. Residues: CASSLGVRGSSEAFF.

The gene calls are TRBV5-1 and TRBJ2-5; TRBD1 matches at 10 bases. This CDR3 has 13 residues. The germline gives CDR1 SGHRS, CDR2 YFSETQ. The J segment lost 3 bases and the V segment lost 9 bases, leaving 5 bases of the junction unmatched. CDR3 loop: CATRGQGKETQYF. The CDR3 nucleotides are TGCGCCACCCGGGGACAGGGGAAAGAGACCCAGTACTTC.

This clone was observed a single time. The CDR3 region is CASSQAGQIYGYTF. CDR3 nucleotide sequence: TGCGCCAGCAGCCAAGCCGGGCAGATTTATGGCTACACCTTC. This chain links TRBV4-1 with TRBJ1-2, with unresolved D. The CDR3 is 14 amino acids. Trimming shortened V by 1 base and J by 5 bases, and 11 bases separated the two germline ends. Germline V gene sequence: CDR1 MGHRA, CDR2 YSYEKL.

This clone occurred a few times. V gene TRBV19 combines with J gene TRBJ1-5, with unresolved D. V was shortened by 2 bases and J by 2 bases, with 7 bases between the two germline ends. The CDR3 is 14 amino acids. The germline V gene has CDR1 LNHDA and CDR2 SQIVND (reference sequence). CDR3 loop: CASSIQDGNQPQHF. CDR3 sequence (DNA): TGTGCCAGTAGTATACAGGATGGCAATCAGCCCCAGCATTTT.

The chain joins TRBV1 to TRBJ2-3; TRBD2 reflects the table's D call only, with no check against the DNA. TRBV1 is described as a pseudogene. The CDR3 is made up of 17 amino acids. In nucleotides, the CDR3 is TGCACCAGCAGCCAAGATAGGGCTAGCGATCACACAGATACGCAGTATTTT. It encodes CTSSQDRASDHTDTQYF.

V and J are TRBV7-9 and TRBJ2-3, with D possibly called TRBD1 or TRBD2 (5 bases each). From germline, CDR1 is SEHNR and CDR2 FQNEAQ (reference sequence). V was trimmed by 4 bases and J by 8 bases, leaving 22 bases between them. This CDR3 is built from 16 residues. Written as DNA, the CDR3 is TGTGCCAGCAGCTCCCGGTTGGGGGTTAAACGAGCTACGCAGTATTTT. Protein product: CASSSRLGVKRATQYF. The full variable domain, in which reference TRBV7-9 and TRBJ2-3 provide the parts outside the CDR3, is DTGVSQNPRHKITKRGQNVTFRCDPISEHNRLYWYRQTLGQGPEFLTYFQNEAQLEKSRLLSDRFSAERPKGSFSTLEIQRTEQGDSAMYLCASSSRLGVKRATQYFGPGTRLTVL.

The chain is built from TRBV15 and TRBJ2-5; D is uncertain. Germline V CDR1 and CDR2: LNHNV, YYDKDF (reference sequence). V lost 1 base to trimming and J lost 4 bases, with 13 bases between them. This CDR3 is 15 amino acids long. The CDR3 DNA is TGTGCCACCAGCAGAGTGGCTAGTACGGGAGAGACCCAGTACTTC. Translation gives CATSRVASTGETQYF. Drawing the rest from reference TRBV15 and TRBJ2-5, the complete variable domain is DAMVIQNPRYQVTQFGKPVTLSCSQTLNHNVMYWYQQKSSQAPKLLFHYYDKDFNNEADTPDNFQSRRPNTSFCFLDIRSPGLGDTAMYLCATSRVASTGETQYFGPGTRLLVL.